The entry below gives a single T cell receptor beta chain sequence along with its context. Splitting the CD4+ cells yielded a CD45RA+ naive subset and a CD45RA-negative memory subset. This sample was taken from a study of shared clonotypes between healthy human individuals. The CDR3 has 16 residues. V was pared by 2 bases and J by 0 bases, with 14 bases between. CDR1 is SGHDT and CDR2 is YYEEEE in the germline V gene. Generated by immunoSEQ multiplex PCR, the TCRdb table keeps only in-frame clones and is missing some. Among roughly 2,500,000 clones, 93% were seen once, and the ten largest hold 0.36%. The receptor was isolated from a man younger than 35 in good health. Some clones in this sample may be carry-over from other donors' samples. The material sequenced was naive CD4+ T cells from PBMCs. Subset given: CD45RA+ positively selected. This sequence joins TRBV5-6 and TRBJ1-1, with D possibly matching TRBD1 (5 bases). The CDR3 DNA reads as TGTGCCAGCAGCTTCGGGCAGGGCTACATGAACACTGAAGCTTTCTTT. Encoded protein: CASSFGQGYMNTEAFF. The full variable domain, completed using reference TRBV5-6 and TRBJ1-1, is DAGVTQSPTHLIKTRGQQVTLRCSPKSGHDTVSWYQQALGQGPQFIFQYYEEEERQRGNFPDRFSGHQFPNYSSELNVNALLLGDSALYLCASSFGQGYMNTEAFFGQGTRLTVV.